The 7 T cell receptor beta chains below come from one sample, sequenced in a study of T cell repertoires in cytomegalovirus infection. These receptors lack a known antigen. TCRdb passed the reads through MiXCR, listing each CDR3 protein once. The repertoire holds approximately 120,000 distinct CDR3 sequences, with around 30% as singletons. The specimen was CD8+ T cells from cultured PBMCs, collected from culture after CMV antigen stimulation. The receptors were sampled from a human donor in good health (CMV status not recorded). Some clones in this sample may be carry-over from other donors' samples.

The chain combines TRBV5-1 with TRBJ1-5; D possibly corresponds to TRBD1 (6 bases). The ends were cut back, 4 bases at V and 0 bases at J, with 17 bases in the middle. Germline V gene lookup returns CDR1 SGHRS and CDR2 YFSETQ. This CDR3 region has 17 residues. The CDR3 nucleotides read TGCGCCAGCAGCCCCGAAGGGGGAGGCTATAGCAATCAGCCCCAGCATTTT. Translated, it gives CASSPEGGGYSNQPQHF. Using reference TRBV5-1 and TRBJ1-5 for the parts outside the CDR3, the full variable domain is KAGVTQTPRYLIKTRGQQVTLSCSPISGHRSVSWYQQTPGQGLQFLFEYFSETQRNKGNFPGRFSGRQFSNSRSEMNVSTLELGDSALYLCASSPEGGGYSNQPQHFGDGTRLSIL.

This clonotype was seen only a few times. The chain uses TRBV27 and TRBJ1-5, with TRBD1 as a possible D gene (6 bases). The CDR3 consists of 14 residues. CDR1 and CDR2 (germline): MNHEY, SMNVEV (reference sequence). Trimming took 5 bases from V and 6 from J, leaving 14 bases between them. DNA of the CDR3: TGTGCCAGCAGTCCTACAGGGTCCGGTCAGCCCCAGCATTTT. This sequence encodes CASSPTGSGQPQHF.

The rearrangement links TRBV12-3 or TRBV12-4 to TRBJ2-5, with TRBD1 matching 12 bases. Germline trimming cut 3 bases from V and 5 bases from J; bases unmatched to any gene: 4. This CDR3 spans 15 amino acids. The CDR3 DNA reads TGTGCCAGCAGTTTGGGGACAGGGGGCGGCGAGACCCAGTACTTC. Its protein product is CASSLGTGGGETQYF.

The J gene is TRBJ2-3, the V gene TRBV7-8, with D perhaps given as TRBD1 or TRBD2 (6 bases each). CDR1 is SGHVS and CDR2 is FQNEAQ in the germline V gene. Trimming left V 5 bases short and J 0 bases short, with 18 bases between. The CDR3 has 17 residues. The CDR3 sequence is CASSGGPWGSSTDTQYF. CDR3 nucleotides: TGTGCCAGCAGCGGGGGGCCGTGGGGCTCTAGCACAGATACGCAGTATTTT.

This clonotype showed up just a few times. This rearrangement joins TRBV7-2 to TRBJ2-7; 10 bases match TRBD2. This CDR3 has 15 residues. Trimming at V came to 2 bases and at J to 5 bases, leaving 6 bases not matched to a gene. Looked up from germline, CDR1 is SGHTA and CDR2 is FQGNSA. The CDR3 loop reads CASSLLAGGGNEQYF. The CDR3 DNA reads TGTGCCAGCAGCTTATTAGCGGGGGGAGGAAACGAGCAGTACTTC.

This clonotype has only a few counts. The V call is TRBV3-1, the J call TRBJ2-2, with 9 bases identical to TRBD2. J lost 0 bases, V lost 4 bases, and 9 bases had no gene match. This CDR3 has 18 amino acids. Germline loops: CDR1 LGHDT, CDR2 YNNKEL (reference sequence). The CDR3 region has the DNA TGTGCCAGCAGCCCCAGGCCGGGACTAGCAACGAACACCGGGGAGCTGTTTTTT. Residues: CASSPRPGLATNTGELFF.

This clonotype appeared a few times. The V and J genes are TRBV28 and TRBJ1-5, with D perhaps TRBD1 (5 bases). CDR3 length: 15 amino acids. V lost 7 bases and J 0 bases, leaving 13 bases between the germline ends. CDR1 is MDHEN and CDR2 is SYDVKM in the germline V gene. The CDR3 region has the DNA TGTGCCAGCACCCTATGGGGGGATAGCAATCAGCCCCAGCATTTT. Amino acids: CASTLWGDSNQPQHF. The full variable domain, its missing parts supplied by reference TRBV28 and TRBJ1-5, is DVKVTQSSRYLVKRTGEKVFLECVQDMDHENMFWYRQDPGLGLRLIYFSYDVKMKEKGDIPEGYSVSREKKERFSLILESASTNQTSMYLCASTLWGDSNQPQHFGDGTRLSIL.